Listed below are T cell receptor beta chains from one sample, sequenced in a study of cytomegalovirus exposure and HLA in healthy donors. Profiling relied on immunoSEQ multiplex PCR, and the TCRdb table lists in-frame clones only, not all of them. The table shows 90,000 or so clones, with around 74% occurring only once. Sequences were obtained from PBMCs. Receptor source: a man aged 25-40 years in good health and CMV-seropositive. Each CDR3 is given with its conserved first and last residue. D genes are given only for firm matches. A clone size is listed for some rows: how often the clone was seen (once, few, many), or a class if it is expanded.

TRBJ1-4	NA	NA	TRBV27	TGTGCCAGCAGTTTAAAAACTGTCCCTGTACAACTGTTTTTT	CASSLKTVPVQLFF
TRBJ1-2	TRBD1	NA	TRBV7-9	TGTGCCGGCGGACAGGGGTCGCGTTTGGGCGGCTACACCTTC	CAGGQGSRLGGYTF
TRBJ2-1	TRBD1	NA	TRBV29-1	TGCAGCGTTCGGGGACAGCCAGAGCAGTTCTTC	CSVRGQPEQFF
TRBJ2-4	NA	NA	TRBV30	TGTGCCTGTGTCCAGAAAAACATTCAGTACTTC	CACVQKNIQYF
TRBJ2-5	TRBD2	once	TRBV11-2	TGTGCCAGCAGCCTTAGCCCACTAGCGTTTCAAGAGACCCAGTACTTC	CASSLSPLAFQETQYF
TRBJ2-7	NA	NA	TRBV9	TGTGCCAGCAGCGTGGGCTGGGGGGTTGGTAACGAGCAGTACTTC	CASSVGWGVGNEQYF
TRBJ2-3	TRBD1	NA	TRBV30	TGTGCCTGGAGGAGGCCAGGGGGCGATACGCAGTATTTT	CAWRRPGGDTQYF
TRBJ1-2	NA	NA	TRBV4-1	TGCGCCAGCCGGGGACACCTTAACTATGGCTACACCTTC	CASRGHLNYGYTF
TRBJ2-3	TRBD1	NA	TRBV5-6	TGTGCCAGCAGCTTGGACCAGGGGGCCACAGATACGCAGTATTTT	CASSLDQGATDTQYF
TRBJ1-5	NA	NA	TRBV6-1	TGTGCCAGCAGTGATTTGGGGGCCCCGGGGTTCGGCAATCAGCCCCAGCATTTT	CASSDLGAPGFGNQPQHF
TRBJ1-5	NA	NA	TRBV2	TGTGCCAGCAGCCCCCAGGGGTTCAGCAATCAGCCCCAGCATTTT	CASSPQGFSNQPQHF
TRBJ2-7	NA	few	TRBV27	TGTGCCAGCAGTGCCTGGGGGCTGAGTAACGAGCAGTACTTC	CASSAWGLSNEQYF
TRBJ2-1	TRBD2	NA	TRBV28	TGTGCCAGCAGTCCTCCAGGACTAGCGGGGGCCCTCGGTGAGCAGTTCTTC	CASSPPGLAGALGEQFF